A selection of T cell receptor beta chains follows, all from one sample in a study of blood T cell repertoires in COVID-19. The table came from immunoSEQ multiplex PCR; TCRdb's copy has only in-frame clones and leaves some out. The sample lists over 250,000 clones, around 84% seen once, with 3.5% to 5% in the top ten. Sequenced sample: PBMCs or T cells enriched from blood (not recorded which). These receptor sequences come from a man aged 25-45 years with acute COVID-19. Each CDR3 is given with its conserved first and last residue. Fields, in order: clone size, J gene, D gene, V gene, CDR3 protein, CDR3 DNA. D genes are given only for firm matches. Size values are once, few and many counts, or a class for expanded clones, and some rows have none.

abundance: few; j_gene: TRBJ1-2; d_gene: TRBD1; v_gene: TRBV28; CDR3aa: CASSAPSGTAYGYTF; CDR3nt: TGTGCCAGCAGTGCACCCTCCGGGACAGCTTATGGCTACACCTTC
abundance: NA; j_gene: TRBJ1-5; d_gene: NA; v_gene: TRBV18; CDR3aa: CASSPSRGDQPQHF; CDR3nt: TGTGCCAGCTCACCGTCTCGGGGTGATCAGCCCCAGCATTTT
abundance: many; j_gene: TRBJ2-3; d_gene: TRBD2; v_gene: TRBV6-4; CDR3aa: CASSVSGGATDTQYF; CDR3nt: TGTGCCAGCAGTGTTAGCGGGGGAGCCACAGATACGCAGTATTTT
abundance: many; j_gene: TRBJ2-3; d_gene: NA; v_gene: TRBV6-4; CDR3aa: CASSSGSTDTQYF; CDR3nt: TGTGCCAGCAGTAGCGGGAGCACAGATACGCAGTATTTT
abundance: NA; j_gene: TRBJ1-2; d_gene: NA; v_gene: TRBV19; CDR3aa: CASSTQNRDFNYGYTF; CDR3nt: TGTGCCAGTAGTACCCAAAACAGAGATTTCAACTATGGCTACACCTTC
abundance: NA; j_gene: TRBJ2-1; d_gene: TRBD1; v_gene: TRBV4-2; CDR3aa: CASSRNPGQGGDEQFF; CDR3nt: TGTGCCAGCAGCCGCAACCCGGGACAGGGCGGCGATGAGCAGTTCTTC
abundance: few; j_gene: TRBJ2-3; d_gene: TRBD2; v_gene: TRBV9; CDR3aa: CASSVAVSGGADTQYF; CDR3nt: TGTGCCAGCAGCGTAGCCGTCTCGGGAGGGGCAGATACGCAGTATTTT
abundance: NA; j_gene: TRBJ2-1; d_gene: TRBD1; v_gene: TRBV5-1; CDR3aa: CASSAGQGALYNEQFF; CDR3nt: TGTGCCAGCAGCGCGGGACAGGGGGCCCTATACAATGAGCAGTTCTTC
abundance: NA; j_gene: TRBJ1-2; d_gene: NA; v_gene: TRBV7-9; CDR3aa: CASSLASQSGYTF; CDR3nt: TGTGCCAGCAGCTTAGCAAGTCAGTCTGGCTACACCTTC
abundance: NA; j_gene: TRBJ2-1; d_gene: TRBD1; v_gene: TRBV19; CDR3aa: CASSTLTGYNEQFF; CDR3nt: TGTGCCAGTAGTACCTTGACAGGGTACAATGAGCAGTTCTTC
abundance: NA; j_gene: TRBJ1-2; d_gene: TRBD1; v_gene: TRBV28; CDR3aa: CAIHLGQGATGYTF; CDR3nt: TGTGCCATCCATCTCGGACAGGGGGCTACTGGCTACACCTTC
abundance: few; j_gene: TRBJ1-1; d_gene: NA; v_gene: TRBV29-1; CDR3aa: CSARQALTEAFF; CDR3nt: TGCAGCGCTCGACAGGCCCTAACTGAAGCTTTCTTT
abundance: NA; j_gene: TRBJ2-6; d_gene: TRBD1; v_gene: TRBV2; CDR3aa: CASSRDSSVSGANVLTF; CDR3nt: TGTGCCAGCAGTAGGGACAGCAGCGTCTCTGGGGCCAACGTCCTGACTTTC
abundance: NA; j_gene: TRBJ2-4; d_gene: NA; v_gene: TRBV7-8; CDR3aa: CASSYRQVDIQYF; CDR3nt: TGTGCCAGCAGCTACCGACAGGTGGACATTCAGTACTTC
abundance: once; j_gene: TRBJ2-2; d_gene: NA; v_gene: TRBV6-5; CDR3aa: CASSSNTGNTGELFF; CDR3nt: TGTGCCAGCAGTTCAAATACAGGGAACACCGGGGAGCTGTTTTTT
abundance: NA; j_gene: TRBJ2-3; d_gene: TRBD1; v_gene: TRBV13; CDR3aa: CASSLGTGGPSHF; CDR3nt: TGTGCCAGCAGCTTAGGGACAGGGGGTCCCTCGCATTTT
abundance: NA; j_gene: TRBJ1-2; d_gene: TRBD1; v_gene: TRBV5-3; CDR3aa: CATRGTGLSGYTF; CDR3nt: TGTGCCACCCGCGGGACAGGGCTATCGGGCTACACCTTC
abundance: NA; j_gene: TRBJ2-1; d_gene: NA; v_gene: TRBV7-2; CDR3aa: CASSLGVPGVNEQFF; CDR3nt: TGTGCCAGCAGCTTAGGTGTCCCGGGGGTCAATGAGCAGTTCTTC
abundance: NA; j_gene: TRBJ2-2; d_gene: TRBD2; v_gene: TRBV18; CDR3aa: CASSRLRLAANTGELFF; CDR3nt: TGTGCCAGCTCACGCCTCCGACTAGCGGCGAACACCGGGGAGCTGTTTTTT
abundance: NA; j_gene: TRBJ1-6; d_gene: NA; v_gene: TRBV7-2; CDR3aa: CASSFEKSSPLHF; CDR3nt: TGTGCCAGCAGCTTCGAGAAAAGTTCACCCCTCCACTTT
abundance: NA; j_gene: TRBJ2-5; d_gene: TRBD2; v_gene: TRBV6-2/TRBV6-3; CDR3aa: CASSYTGGPAKTQYF; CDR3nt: TGTGCCAGCAGTTACACGGGAGGGCCGGCAAAGACCCAGTACTTC
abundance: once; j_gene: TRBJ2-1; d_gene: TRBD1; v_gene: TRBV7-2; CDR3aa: CASSLTGTGTVNEQFF; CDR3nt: TGTGCCAGCAGCCTAACCGGGACAGGGACGGTCAATGAGCAGTTCTTC
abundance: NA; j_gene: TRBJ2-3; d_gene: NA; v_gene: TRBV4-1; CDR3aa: CASSQGAPATDTQYF; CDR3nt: TGCGCCAGCAGCCAAGGGGCCCCGGCCACAGATACGCAGTATTTT
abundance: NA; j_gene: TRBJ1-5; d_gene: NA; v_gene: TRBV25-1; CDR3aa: CASSAPGQTDQPQHF; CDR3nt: TGTGCCAGCAGTGCCCCTGGACAGACGGATCAGCCCCAGCATTTT